The clone carrying this T cell receptor (beta chain) was counted once. The data are from a study of CD8 T cells in Susac syndrome. When the RNA was reverse transcribed, random hexamers were used with an input of roughly 0.45 to 1 ug. TCR beta CDR3 was amplified by immunoSEQ multiplex PCR. This amplification extended across 54 Vbeta and 13 Jbeta segments. MiXCR was run by TCRdb on the immunoSEQ multiplex PCR reads, yielding one entry per CDR3 protein. The sample lists approximately 130,000 distinct CDR3 sequences; about 90% were seen once. Sequencing of TCR beta was performed on blood CD8+ and CD4+ T cells. This CDR3 is built from 15 residues. J gave up 4 bases and V 3 bases, and 7 bases lay outside the gene matches. Looked up from germline, CDR1 is LNHNV and CDR2 is YYDKDF (reference sequence).

The J gene is TRBJ1-2, the V gene TRBV15, with 8 nucleotides matching TRBD1. This TCR came from a human donor with multiple sclerosis. The sequenced material came from CD8+ T cells from PBMCs. CDR3 bases: TGTGCCACCAGCAGGGACAGGGCCTCTACCTATGGCTACACCTTC. Protein: CATSRDRASTYGYTF.